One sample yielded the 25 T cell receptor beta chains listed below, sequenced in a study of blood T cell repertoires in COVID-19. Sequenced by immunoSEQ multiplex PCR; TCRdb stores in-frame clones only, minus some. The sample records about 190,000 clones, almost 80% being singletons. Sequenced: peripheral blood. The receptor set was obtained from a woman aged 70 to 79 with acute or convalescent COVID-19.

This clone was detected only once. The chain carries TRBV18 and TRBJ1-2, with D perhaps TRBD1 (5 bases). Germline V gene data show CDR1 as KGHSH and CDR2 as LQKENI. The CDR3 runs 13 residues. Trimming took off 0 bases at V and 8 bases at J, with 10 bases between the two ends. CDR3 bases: TGTGCCAGCTCACCACCGAGAGGACACGGCTACACCTTC. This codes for CASSPPRGHGYTF.

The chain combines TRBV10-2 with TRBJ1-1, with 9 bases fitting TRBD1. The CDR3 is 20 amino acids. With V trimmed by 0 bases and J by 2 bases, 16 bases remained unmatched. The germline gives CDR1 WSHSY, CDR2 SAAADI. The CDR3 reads CASSESADPGTGIENTEAFF. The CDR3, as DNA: TGCGCCAGCAGTGAGTCGGCGGATCCCGGGACAGGGATAGAAAACACTGAAGCTTTCTTT.

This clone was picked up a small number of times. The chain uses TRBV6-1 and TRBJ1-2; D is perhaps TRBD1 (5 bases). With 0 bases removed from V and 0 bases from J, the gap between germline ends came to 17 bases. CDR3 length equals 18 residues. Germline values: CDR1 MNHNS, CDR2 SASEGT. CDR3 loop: CASSEAHFGATTNYGYTF. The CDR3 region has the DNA TGTGCCAGCAGTGAAGCGCATTTTGGGGCTACCACTAACTATGGCTACACCTTC.

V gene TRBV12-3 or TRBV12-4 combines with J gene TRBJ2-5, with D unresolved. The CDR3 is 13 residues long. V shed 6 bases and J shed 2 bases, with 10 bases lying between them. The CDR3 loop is CASRFNRQETQYF. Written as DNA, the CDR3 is TGTGCCAGCAGATTTAACAGACAAGAGACCCAGTACTTC.

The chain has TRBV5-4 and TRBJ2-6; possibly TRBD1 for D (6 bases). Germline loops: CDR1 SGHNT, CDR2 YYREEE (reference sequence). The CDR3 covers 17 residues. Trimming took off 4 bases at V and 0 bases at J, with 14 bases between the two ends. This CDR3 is CASSPRGFSSGANVLTF. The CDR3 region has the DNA TGTGCCAGCAGCCCGAGGGGGTTCAGCTCTGGGGCCAACGTCCTGACTTTC.

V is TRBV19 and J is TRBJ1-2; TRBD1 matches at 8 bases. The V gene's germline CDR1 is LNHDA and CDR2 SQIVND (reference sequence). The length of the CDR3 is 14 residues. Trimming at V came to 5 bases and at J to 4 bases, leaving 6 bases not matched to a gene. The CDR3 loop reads CASSPRTGFYGYTF. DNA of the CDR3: TGTGCCAGTAGTCCTCGGACAGGGTTCTATGGCTACACCTTC. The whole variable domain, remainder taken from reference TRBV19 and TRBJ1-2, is DGGITQSPKYLFRKEGQNVTLSCEQNLNHDAMYWYRQDPGQGLRLIYYSQIVNDFQKGDIAEGYSVSREKKESFPLTVTSAQKNPTAFYLCASSPRTGFYGYTFGSGTRLTVV.

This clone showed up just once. Here the CDR3 DNA reads TGTGCCACCAGTGTCCAGGGATTGACCGGGGAGCTGTTTTTT. Protein product: CATSVQGLTGELFF. The chain links TRBV24-1 to TRBJ2-2, with D possibly being TRBD1 (5 bases). V lost 5 bases and J 5 bases, leaving 11 bases between the germline ends. The CDR3 has 14 amino acids. The V gene's germline CDR1 is KGHDR and CDR2 SFDVKD.

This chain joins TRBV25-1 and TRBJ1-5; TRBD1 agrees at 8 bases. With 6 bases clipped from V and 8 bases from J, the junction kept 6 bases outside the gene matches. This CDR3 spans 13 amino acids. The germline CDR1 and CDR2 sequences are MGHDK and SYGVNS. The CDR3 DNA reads TGTGCCAGCAGCGAGACAGGGGTGAAGCCCCAGCATTTT. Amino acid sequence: CASSETGVKPQHF. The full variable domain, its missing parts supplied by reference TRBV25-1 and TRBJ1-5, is EADIYQTPRYLVIGTGKKITLECSQTMGHDKMYWYQQDPGMELHLIHYSYGVNSTEKGDLSSESTVSRIRTEHFPLTLESARPSHTSQYLCASSETGVKPQHFGDGTRLSIL.

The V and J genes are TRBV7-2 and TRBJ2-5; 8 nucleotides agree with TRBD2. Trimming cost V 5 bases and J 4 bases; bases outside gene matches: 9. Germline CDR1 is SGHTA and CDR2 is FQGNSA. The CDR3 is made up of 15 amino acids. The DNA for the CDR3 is TGTGCCAGCAGCCCCGTTTCGAGCGGGAGAGAGACCCAGTACTTC. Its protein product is CASSPVSSGRETQYF.

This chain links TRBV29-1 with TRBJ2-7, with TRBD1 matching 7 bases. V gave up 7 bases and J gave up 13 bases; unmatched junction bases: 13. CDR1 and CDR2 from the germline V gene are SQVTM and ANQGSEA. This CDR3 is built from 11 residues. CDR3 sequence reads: CSAGTTGSEYF. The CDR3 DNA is TGCAGCGCTGGGACGACAGGGAGCGAATACTTC.

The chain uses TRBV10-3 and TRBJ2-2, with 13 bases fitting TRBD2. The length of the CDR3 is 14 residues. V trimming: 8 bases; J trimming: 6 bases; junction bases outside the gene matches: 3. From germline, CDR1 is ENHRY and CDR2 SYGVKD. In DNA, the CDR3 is TGTGCCATCTTCGGACTAGCGGGGGCCGGGGAGCTGTTTTTT. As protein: CAIFGLAGAGELFF.

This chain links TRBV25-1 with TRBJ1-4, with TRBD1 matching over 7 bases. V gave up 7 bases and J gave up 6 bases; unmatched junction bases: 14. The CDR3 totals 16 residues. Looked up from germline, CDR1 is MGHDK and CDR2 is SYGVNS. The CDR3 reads CASKVPPTGTDEKLFF. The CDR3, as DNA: TGTGCCAGCAAAGTCCCCCCAACCGGGACAGATGAAAAACTGTTTTTT.

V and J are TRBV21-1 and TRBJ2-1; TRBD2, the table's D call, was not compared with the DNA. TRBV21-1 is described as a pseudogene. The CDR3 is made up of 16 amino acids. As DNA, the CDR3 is TGTGCCAGCAGCACCGGGACTAGCGGTTTATTCAATGAGCAGTTCTTC. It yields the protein CASSTGTSGLFNEQFF.

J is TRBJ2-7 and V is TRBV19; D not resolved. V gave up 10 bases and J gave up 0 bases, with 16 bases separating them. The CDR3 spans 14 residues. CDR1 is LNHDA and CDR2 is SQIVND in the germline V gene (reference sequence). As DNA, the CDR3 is TGTGCCACCTCACCGAACCCTAGCTCCTACGAGCAGTACTTC. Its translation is CATSPNPSSYEQYF.

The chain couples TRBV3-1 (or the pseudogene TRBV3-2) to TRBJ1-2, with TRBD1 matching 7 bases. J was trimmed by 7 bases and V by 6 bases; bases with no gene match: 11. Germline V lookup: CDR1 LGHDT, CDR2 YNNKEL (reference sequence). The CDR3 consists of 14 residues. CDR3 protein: CASSFRGGESGYTF. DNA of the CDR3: TGTGCCAGCAGTTTCCGAGGGGGCGAGTCTGGCTACACCTTC.

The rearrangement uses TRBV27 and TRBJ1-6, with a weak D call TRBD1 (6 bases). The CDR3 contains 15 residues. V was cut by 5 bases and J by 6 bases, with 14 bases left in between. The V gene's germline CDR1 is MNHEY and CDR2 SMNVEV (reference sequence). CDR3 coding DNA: TGTGCCAGCAGTCCCGACAGGACCCCTAATTCACCCCTCCACTTT. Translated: CASSPDRTPNSPLHF.

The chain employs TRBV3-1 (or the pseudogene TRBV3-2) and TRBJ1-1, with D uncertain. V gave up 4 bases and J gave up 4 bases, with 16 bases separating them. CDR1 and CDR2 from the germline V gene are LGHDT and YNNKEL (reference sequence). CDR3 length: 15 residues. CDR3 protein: CASSRKSGTGTEAFF. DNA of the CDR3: TGTGCCAGCAGCCGAAAGTCCGGAACGGGCACTGAAGCTTTCTTT.

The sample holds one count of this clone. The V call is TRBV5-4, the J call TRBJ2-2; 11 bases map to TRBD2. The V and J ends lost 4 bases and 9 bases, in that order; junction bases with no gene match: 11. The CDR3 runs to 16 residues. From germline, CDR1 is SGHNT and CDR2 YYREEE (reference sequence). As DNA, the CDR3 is TGTGCCAGCAGCCCTATCGGGACTAGCGGCGCGCGGGAGCTGTTTTTT. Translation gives CASSPIGTSGARELFF.

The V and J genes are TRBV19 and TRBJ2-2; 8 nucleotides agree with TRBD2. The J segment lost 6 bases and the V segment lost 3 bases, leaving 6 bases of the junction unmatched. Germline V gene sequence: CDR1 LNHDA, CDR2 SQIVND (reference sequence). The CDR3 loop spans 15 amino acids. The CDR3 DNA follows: TGTGCCAGTAGTATGGTAACTAGCGGCGCCGGGGAGCTGTTTTTT. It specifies CASSMVTSGAGELFF.

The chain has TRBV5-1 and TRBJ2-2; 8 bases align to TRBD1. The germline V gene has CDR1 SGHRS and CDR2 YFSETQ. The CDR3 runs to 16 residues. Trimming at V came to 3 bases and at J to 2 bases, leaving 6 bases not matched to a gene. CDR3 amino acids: CASSSTGGFNTGELFF. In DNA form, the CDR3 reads TGCGCCAGCAGCTCCACAGGGGGTTTTAACACCGGGGAGCTGTTTTTT. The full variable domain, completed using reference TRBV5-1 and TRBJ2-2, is KAGVTQTPRYLIKTRGQQVTLSCSPISGHRSVSWYQQTPGQGLQFLFEYFSETQRNKGNFPGRFSGRQFSNSRSEMNVSTLELGDSALYLCASSSTGGFNTGELFFGEGSRLTVL.

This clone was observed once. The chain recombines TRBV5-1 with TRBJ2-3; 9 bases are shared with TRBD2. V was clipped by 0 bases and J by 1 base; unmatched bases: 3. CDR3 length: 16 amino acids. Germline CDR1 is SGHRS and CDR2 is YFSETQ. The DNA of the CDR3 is TGCGCCAGCAGCTTGGAGCCTAGCGGGGGCACAGATACGCAGTATTTT. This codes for CASSLEPSGGTDTQYF.

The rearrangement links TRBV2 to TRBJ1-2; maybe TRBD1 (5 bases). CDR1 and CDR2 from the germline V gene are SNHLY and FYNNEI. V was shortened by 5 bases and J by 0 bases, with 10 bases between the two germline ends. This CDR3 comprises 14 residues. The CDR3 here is CASSPRTTNYGYTF. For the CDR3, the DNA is TGTGCCAGCAGTCCAAGGACAACTAACTATGGCTACACCTTC.

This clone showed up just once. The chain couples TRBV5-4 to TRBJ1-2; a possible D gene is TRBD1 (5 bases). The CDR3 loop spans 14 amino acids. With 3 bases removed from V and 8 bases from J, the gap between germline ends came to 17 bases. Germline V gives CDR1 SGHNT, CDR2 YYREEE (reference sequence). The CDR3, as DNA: TGTGCCAGCAGCTCGAATAACCAGGGTGGAGGCTACACCTTC. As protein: CASSSNNQGGGYTF.

The DNA for the CDR3 is TGCGCCAGCAGCCTTAGCGGGAGGGCCGATACGCAGTATTTT. Protein: CASSLSGRADTQYF. This chain connects TRBV4-1 to TRBJ2-3; 11 nucleotides line up with TRBD2. V lost 4 bases to trimming and J lost 6 bases; unmatched junction nucleotides: 3. Germline-derived CDR1 and CDR2 are MGHRA and YSYEKL. The CDR3 is made up of 14 amino acids.

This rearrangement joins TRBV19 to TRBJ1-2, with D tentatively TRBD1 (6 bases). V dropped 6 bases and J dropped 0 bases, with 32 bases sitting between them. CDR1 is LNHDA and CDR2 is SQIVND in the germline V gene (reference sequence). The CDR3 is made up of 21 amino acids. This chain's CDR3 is CASSPLEVLGALAATNYGYTF. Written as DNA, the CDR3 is TGTGCCAGTAGCCCACTCGAGGTATTGGGGGCGTTGGCAGCTACTAACTATGGCTACACCTTC.